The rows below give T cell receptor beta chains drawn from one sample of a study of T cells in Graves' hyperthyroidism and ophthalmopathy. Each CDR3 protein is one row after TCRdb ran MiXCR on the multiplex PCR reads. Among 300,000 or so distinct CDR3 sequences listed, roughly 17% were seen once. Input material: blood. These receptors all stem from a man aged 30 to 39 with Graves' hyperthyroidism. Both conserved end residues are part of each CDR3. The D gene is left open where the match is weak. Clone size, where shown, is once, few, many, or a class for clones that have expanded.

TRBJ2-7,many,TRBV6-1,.,TGTGCCAGCAGTTTTAAACAGGGCTACGAGCAGTACTTC,CASSFKQGYEQYF
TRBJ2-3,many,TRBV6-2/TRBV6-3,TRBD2,TGTGCCAGCGGACTGCAGCGGGACGGAGTGACAGATACGCAGTATTTT,CASGLQRDGVTDTQYF
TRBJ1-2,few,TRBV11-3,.,TGTGCCAGCAGCTTAGAGGCGGGGGCAGCAGGGCGGTTGACCTTC,CASSLEAGAAGRLTF
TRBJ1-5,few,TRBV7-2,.,TGTGCCAGCAGTCGCGAAACAGGGTCCGGCAATCAGCCCCAGCATTTT,CASSRETGSGNQPQHF
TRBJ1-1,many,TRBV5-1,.,TGCGCCAGCAGTCAACAGGGAAGTGACACTGAAGCTTTCTTT,CASSQQGSDTEAFF
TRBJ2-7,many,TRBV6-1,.,TGTGCCAGCAGGTGGACCTCCAGCTCCTACGAGCAGTACTTC,CASRWTSSSYEQYF
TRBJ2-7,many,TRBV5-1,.,TGCGCCAGCAGCTTGGGGTCCGGGGACGAGCAGTACTTC,CASSLGSGDEQYF
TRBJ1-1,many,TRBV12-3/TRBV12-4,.,TGTGCCAGCATCTCGACACCCCAGTCAAACGAAGCTTTCTTT,CASISTPQSNEAFF
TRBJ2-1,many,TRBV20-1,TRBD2,TGCAGTGCCCTTCGTGGGGGGGACCCCTACAATGAGCAGTTCTTC,CSALRGGDPYNEQFF
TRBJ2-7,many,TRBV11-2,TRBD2,TGTGCCAGCCGGCCTAGCGGGGTCTACGAGCAGTACTTC,CASRPSGVYEQYF
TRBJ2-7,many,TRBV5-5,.,TGTGCCAGCAGCTATTACGGGATGCCGAGCGAGCAGTACTTC,CASSYYGMPSEQYF
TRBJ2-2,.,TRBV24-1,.,TGTGCCGCCAGTGCCAAAGGGGGTTTCGGCGGGGAGCTGTTTTTT,CAASAKGGFGGELFF
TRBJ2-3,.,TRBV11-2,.,TGTGCCAGCAGTGCCGACCCTGATACGCAGTATTTT,CASSADPDTQYF
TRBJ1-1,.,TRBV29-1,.,TGCAGCGTTGAAGCGGGCGGGGCTTGGGGCACTGAAGCTTTCTTT,CSVEAGGAWGTEAFF
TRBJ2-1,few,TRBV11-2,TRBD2,TGTGCCAGCAGCGGCATTAGCGGGAGATACAATGAGCAGTTCTTC,CASSGISGRYNEQFF
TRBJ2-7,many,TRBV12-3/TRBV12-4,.,TGTGCCACCAACTCCGGGGGACAGATTTACGAGCAGTACTTC,CATNSGGQIYEQYF
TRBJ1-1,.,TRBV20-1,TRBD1,TGCAGTGCTAGAGGATTGCGTTGGGACAGGGGAGTCGACACTGAAGCTTTCTTT,CSARGLRWDRGVDTEAFF
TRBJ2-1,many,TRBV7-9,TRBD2,TGTGCCAGCAGCCCGACTAGCGGGAGGACCTACAATGAGCAGTTCTTC,CASSPTSGRTYNEQFF
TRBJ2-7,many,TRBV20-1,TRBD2,TGCAGTGCTAGTGATGGGGGGGAATCCTCCTACGAGCAGTACTTC,CSASDGGESSYEQYF